These 15 T cell receptor beta chains were all obtained from the same sample, sequenced in a study of Tregs in tolerant kidney transplant recipients. Here immunoSEQ multiplex PCR was the method, and the copy in TCRdb shows in-frame clones only, minus some. Of roughly 52,000 clones listed, 90% to 95% are singletons. Mixed chimerism was transient after nonmyeloablative marrow transplants from related graft donors. The sequences come from CD8+ T cells from blood (PBMCs), collected 24 months after the transplant. These receptor sequences come from a human patient who received a combined kidney and bone marrow transplant. The T cells may come from the graft donor.

The chain combines TRBV11-2 with TRBJ2-1; D uncertain. Germline CDR1 and CDR2: SGHAT and FQNNGV. The CDR3 is made up of 14 amino acids. V was clipped by 2 bases and J by 9 bases, with 14 bases between them. The CDR3, as DNA: TGTGCCAGCAGCTTAATTTCTGGAGAGACTGAGCAGTTCTTC. Translating gives CASSLISGETEQFF.

The rearrangement links TRBV19 to TRBJ2-7; perhaps TRBD1 as D (5 bases). Germline CDR1 and CDR2: LNHDA and SQIVND (reference sequence). This CDR3 contains 14 residues. V was cut by 3 bases and J by 0 bases, with 9 bases left in between. The CDR3 reads CASSITGFSYEQYF. DNA for the CDR3: TGTGCCAGTAGTATCACAGGATTCTCCTACGAGCAGTACTTC.

This rearrangement joins TRBV7-9 to TRBJ1-1; no clear D gene. Looked up from germline, CDR1 is SEHNR and CDR2 is FQNEAQ (reference sequence). Between the trimmed V and J ends, which lost 6 bases and 1 base, there was a span of 6 bases. The CDR3 is made up of 12 amino acids. The DNA for the CDR3 is TGTGCCAGCAGTGATAGGAACACTGAAGCTTTCTTT. Translating gives CASSDRNTEAFF.

This sequence joins TRBV7-9 and TRBJ2-1, with 14 nucleotides matching TRBD2. The V segment lost 6 bases and the J segment 8 bases; nucleotides outside the gene matches: 3. Germline CDR1 and CDR2: SEHNR and FQNEAQ (reference sequence). CDR3 length: 14 amino acids. CDR3 nucleotide sequence: TGTGCCAGCAGTGGGACTAGCGGGAGTGATGAGCAGTTCTTC. It yields the protein CASSGTSGSDEQFF.

This clone was seen more than once but under ten times. V usage is TRBV9 and J usage is TRBJ2-3, with 8 bases lining up with TRBD2. The germline V gene has CDR1 SGDLS and CDR2 YYNGEE. The length of the CDR3 is 15 residues. Trimming cost V 3 bases and J 3 bases; bases outside gene matches: 6. The CDR3 DNA reads as TGTGCCAGCAGCGCCGGACTAGCCATGACAGATACGCAGTATTTT. This codes for CASSAGLAMTDTQYF.

The rearrangement uses TRBV28 and TRBJ2-1; TRBD2 might be the D (6 bases). There are 14 residues in the CDR3. Germline CDR1 MDHEN, CDR2 SYDVKM. Trimming shortened V by 10 bases and J by 7 bases, and 20 bases separated the two germline ends. The CDR3 DNA reads as TGTGCCATCGGGCCCGGCGGGGTGGATAATGAGCAGTTCTTC. Protein: CAIGPGGVDNEQFF.

The chain carries TRBV5-6 and TRBJ2-7; the match to TRBD1 covers 7 bases. This CDR3 has 13 residues. V lost 4 bases, J lost 2 bases, and 3 bases stayed unmatched. CDR1 is SGHDT, CDR2 YYEEEE, per germline. Here the CDR3 reads CASSMGQPYEQYF. The CDR3 nucleotides read TGTGCCAGCAGCATGGGACAGCCCTACGAGCAGTACTTC.

The chain uses TRBV28 and TRBJ2-1, with 8 bases matching TRBD2. The CDR3 is 16 residues long. V lost 4 bases to trimming and J lost 0 bases; unmatched junction nucleotides: 5. Germline values: CDR1 MDHEN, CDR2 SYDVKM. CDR3 sequence reads: CASSSSGPSSYNEQFF. The CDR3, as DNA: TGTGCCAGCAGTTCTAGCGGGCCGAGCTCCTACAATGAGCAGTTCTTC.

The chain combines TRBV19 with TRBJ2-7, with 12 bases lining up with TRBD1. Trimming took 2 bases from V and 4 from J; bases not matched to a gene: 9. The CDR3 covers 17 residues. Germline V lookup: CDR1 LNHDA, CDR2 SQIVND (reference sequence). The CDR3 DNA sequence: TGTGCCAGTAGTATACTGGTAGGGACAGGGGGCTTGTACGAGCAGTACTTC. This gives the protein CASSILVGTGGLYEQYF.

The CDR3 loop reads CSVRDSNRQFF. The CDR3 coding sequence is TGCAGCGTCCGGGACTCGAATCGACAGTTCTTC. The rearrangement uses TRBV29-1 and TRBJ2-1; D perhaps matches TRBD2 (6 bases). CDR1 is SQVTM, CDR2 ANQGSEA, per germline. Trimming stripped 6 bases from V and 13 bases from J, with 16 bases between. The CDR3 covers 11 residues.

The chain combines TRBV27 with TRBJ1-5; D is possibly TRBD1 (5 bases). CDR3 length: 14 amino acids. The germline V gene encodes CDR1 MNHEY and CDR2 SMNVEV (reference sequence). Trimming removed 2 bases from V and 12 bases from J, with 17 bases in between. CDR3 bases: TGTGCCAGCAGTTTAAGGACACCATATCACTTCCAGCATTTT. Amino acids: CASSLRTPYHFQHF.

J is TRBJ1-5 and V is TRBV7-4; D not resolved. Per germline, CDR1 SGHVT and CDR2 SQSDAQ. V dropped 0 bases and J dropped 12 bases, with 6 bases sitting between them. The CDR3 runs to 11 residues. CDR3 in amino acids: CASSLAGVQHF. CDR3 nucleotide sequence: TGTGCCAGCAGCTTAGCGGGAGTCCAGCATTTT. Looking up the rest from reference TRBV7-4 and TRBJ1-5 gives the full variable domain: GAGVSQSPRYKVAKRGRDVALRCDSISGHVTLYWYRQTLGQGSEVLTYSQSDAQRDKSGRPSGRFSAERPERSVSTLKIQRTEQGDSAVYLCASSLAGVQHFGDGTRLSIL.

This chain joins TRBV9 and TRBJ2-7; maybe TRBD1 (6 bases). Trimming took 4 bases from V and 5 from J, leaving 13 bases between them. Per the germline V gene, CDR1 is SGDLS and CDR2 is YYNGEE. The CDR3 is 13 amino acids. In nucleotides, the CDR3 is TGTGCCAGCAGCCTCAACAGGGCTGACGAGCAGTACTTC. Its translation: CASSLNRADEQYF.

This clone has more than one count but fewer than ten. The chain joins TRBV14 to TRBJ2-3; D remains unclear. This CDR3 has 14 amino acids. From germline, CDR1 is SGHDN and CDR2 FVKESK. V shed 5 bases and J shed 2 bases, with 11 bases lying between them. The CDR3 region is CASSSNRHTDTQYF. CDR3 DNA: TGTGCCAGCAGCTCAAACAGACACACAGATACGCAGTATTTT.

Remarks on this clone: The junction and the germline gene differ at one end; a read error may be behind it. Additional DNA sequences in this sample encode the identical CDR3. The chain links TRBV7-9 to TRBJ1-6; 7 bases line up with TRBD1. The germline CDR1 and CDR2 sequences are SEHNR and FQNEAQ (reference sequence). The CDR3 consists of 14 residues. CDR3 residues: CASSSGGYNSPLHF. CDR3 nucleotide sequence: TGTGCCAGCAGCTCAGGGGGGTATAATTCCCCCCTCCACTTT.